This entry features one T cell receptor (beta chain) sequence. What it binds is not known. This entry comes from a study of CD8 T cells in Susac syndrome. Overall study results and limits: The authors acknowledged that their TCR sequencing and HLA analysis involved a relatively small number of individuals.

The study sequenced TCR beta in blood CD8+ and CD4+ T cells. Both CD4+ and CD8+ T cells were negatively isolated, and TEMRA cells underwent FACS enrichment. The CDR3 covers 16 residues. Germline-derived CDR1 and CDR2 are MDHEN and SYDVKM. Trimming removed 8 bases from V and 2 bases from J, with 19 bases in between. With random hexamers, 0.5 to 1 ug RNA was reverse transcribed. TCRdb fed the immunoSEQ multiplex PCR reads into MiXCR, producing one record per CDR3 protein. Of fewer than 350,000 distinct CDR3 sequences listed, about 89% are singletons. V gene TRBV28 combines with J gene TRBJ2-4, with TRBD2 as a possible D gene (7 bases). The sequence was obtained from a human donor with multiple sclerosis. Sequencing was done on a sample of CD8+ T cells from PBMCs. The CDR3 protein is CASRFRRGGTKNIQYF. CDR3 sequence (DNA): TGTGCCAGCCGCTTTAGGAGGGGGGGGACCAAAAACATTCAGTACTTC.